The source of this T cell receptor beta chain is a study of cytomegalovirus exposure and HLA in healthy donors. Study context: Roughly four fifths of a few hundred genotyped donors fell in the Caucasian-associated ancestry cluster. Study-wide results and limits: In an earlier analysis, most TCR beta V segments were productive about 87% or about 30% of the time. An apparent linkage of common viral pathogens to several of the most significant clusters emerged in a later analysis.

Details on this clone: The target antigen is unknown.

The CDR3 totals 15 residues. Germline V gene lookup returns CDR1 GTSNPN and CDR2 SVGIG (reference sequence). V lost 2 bases, J lost 5 bases, and 9 bases stayed unmatched. With 60 Vbeta and 13 Jbeta primers, the PCR was carried out. Some clones are missing from TCRdb's copy, which holds only in-frame ones; the method was immunoSEQ multiplex PCR. The data contain 90,000 to 120,000 clones, around 73% of them singletons. The clonotype originates from a man aged 25 to 40 in good health and CMV-seronegative. Sequencing was done on a sample of PBMCs. The chain uses TRBV30 and TRBJ2-5; 9 bases agree with TRBD2. CDR3 nucleotides: TGTGCCTGGAGTACCCTGACTAGCGGACGGGAGACCCAGTACTTC. Encoded protein: CAWSTLTSGRETQYF.